These 11 T cell receptor beta chains came from one sample sequenced in a study of shared clonotypes between healthy human individuals. Assay used: immunoSEQ multiplex PCR; TCRdb lists only in-frame clones, some missing. The table records 950,000 to 1,200,000 clones, 77% of them present only once. The sample taken for sequencing was memory CD4+ T cells from PBMCs. Subset: CD45RA-negative fraction. The receptors shown here come from a man between 18 and 29 years old in good health. Some clones in this sample may be carry-over from other donors' samples.

This chain connects TRBV4-3 to TRBJ2-7, with TRBD2 matching 9 bases. The CDR3 totals 19 residues. Germline V gene data show CDR1 as LGHNA and CDR2 as YSLEER. J gave up 2 bases and V 0 bases, and 14 bases lay outside the gene matches. CDR3 sequence (DNA): TGCGCCAGCAGCCAAGAGCCCCGACCGATAGCGGGAGCCCCCTACGAGCAGTACTTC. Residues: CASSQEPRPIAGAPYEQYF.

J is TRBJ1-1 and V is TRBV5-6, with D unclear. Trimming shortened V by 0 bases and J by 10 bases, and 13 bases separated the two germline ends. The germline V gene encodes CDR1 SGHDT and CDR2 YYEEEE. The CDR3 sequence is 13 residues long. Here the CDR3 reads CASSLGPGRVAFF. The CDR3 nucleotides read TGTGCCAGCAGCTTGGGGCCCGGACGTGTAGCTTTCTTT.

The V gene is TRBV28, the J gene TRBJ2-7; 7 positions match TRBD1. The germline gives CDR1 MDHEN, CDR2 SYDVKM. V was clipped by 4 bases and J by 7 bases; unmatched bases: 13. CDR3 length: 15 residues. The CDR3 nucleotides read TGTGCCAGCAGTTCCCCCGGGACAGCACTTTTTGAGCAGTACTTC. It codes for CASSSPGTALFEQYF.

As regards this clone: This likely traces to a read error, being one base from a far larger clone. The chain links TRBV30 to TRBJ2-7; no clear D. Germline V gene sequence: CDR1 GTSNPN, CDR2 SVGIG (reference sequence). The CDR3 spans 12 residues. The CDR3 region has the DNA TGTGCCTGGTCGCAGGACCGCTACGGGCAGTACTTC. Its translation: CAWSQDRYGQYF.

This clone was counted a single time. This chain connects TRBV6-1 to TRBJ1-4; D gene uncertain. The CDR3 has 13 residues. From germline, CDR1 is MNHNS and CDR2 SASEGT. The V and J ends lost 6 bases and 7 bases respectively, with 12 bases between them. The CDR3 sequence: CASRINEGEKLFF. The CDR3 DNA reads as TGTGCCAGCAGGATAAACGAAGGTGAAAAACTGTTTTTT.

The chain joins TRBV7-2 to TRBJ2-2; no clear D. V was cut by 2 bases and J by 3 bases, with 10 bases left in between. Germline CDR1 reads SGHTA; CDR2 reads FQGNSA. The CDR3 is 15 amino acids. The CDR3 here is CASSLMTPDTGELFF. DNA for the CDR3: TGTGCCAGCAGCTTAATGACTCCCGACACCGGGGAGCTGTTTTTT.

This clone was picked up one time. The V call is TRBV6-1, the J call TRBJ1-2; 8 bases match TRBD1. V dropped 6 bases and J dropped 6; count of bases not matched to a gene: 6. Germline CDR1 and CDR2: MNHNS and SASEGT. This CDR3 contains 13 residues. CDR3: CASRETGDDGYTF. As DNA, the CDR3 is TGTGCCAGCAGGGAGACAGGGGACGATGGCTACACCTTC.

This clone was picked up one time. This chain uses TRBV28 with TRBJ1-3, with unresolved D. CDR3 length: 11 residues. V gave up 8 bases and J gave up 3 bases, with 5 bases separating them. The germline gives CDR1 MDHEN, CDR2 SYDVKM. The CDR3, as DNA: TGTGCCAGCGAAGGTGGAAACACCATATATTTT. Translation: CASEGGNTIYF.

The V call is TRBV12-5, the J call TRBJ2-5; D is possibly TRBD1 (5 bases). The CDR3 has 13 residues. The ends were cut back, 1 base at V and 3 bases at J, with 6 bases in the middle. Germline V gives CDR1 LGHNT, CDR2 FRNRAP. CDR3 DNA sequence: TGTGCTAGTGGTTTGGGACAGAAAGAGACCCAGTACTTC. This gives the protein CASGLGQKETQYF.

This clone was seen a single time. This chain joins TRBV15 and TRBJ2-5; 8 positions match TRBD1. Per germline, CDR1 LNHNV and CDR2 YYDKDF (reference sequence). V was clipped by 4 bases and J by 5 bases; unmatched bases: 9. CDR3 size: 15 residues. The CDR3 bases are TGTGCCACCAGCATGGGGGACAGGTCTATGGAGACCCAGTACTTC. It specifies CATSMGDRSMETQYF.

On this clone: The same CDR3 is also encoded by other DNA sequences in this sample. The chain carries TRBV6-5 and TRBJ2-7; 9 bases agree with TRBD1. CDR3 size: 14 residues. The trim removed 5 bases at V and 3 bases at J, leaving 5 bases unmatched. Germline V gene sequence: CDR1 MNHEY, CDR2 SVGAGI. CDR3 bases: TGTGCCAGCAGTCCGACAGGGGGGCTCTACGAGCAGTACTTC. As protein: CASSPTGGLYEQYF.